What follows are 15 T cell receptor beta chains derived from one specimen sequenced in a study of blood T cell repertoires in COVID-19. TCRdb's copy holds only in-frame clones and misses some; the assay was immunoSEQ multiplex PCR. Found here are around 250,000 clones, about 90% of them singletons; the top ten hold more than 1%. The sample taken for sequencing was PBMCs or T cells enriched from blood (not recorded which). The receptors stem from a human donor in a cohort exposed to, infected with or recovered from COVID-19 (not recorded which). The donor label of this sample is uncertain.

This clone was detected a few times. The rearrangement joins TRBV5-1 to TRBJ1-5, with TRBD1 identical over 10 bases. With 5 bases clipped from V and 6 bases from J, the junction kept 5 bases outside the gene matches. The CDR3 spans 14 residues. CDR1 and CDR2 (germline): SGHRS, YFSETQ. CDR3 in DNA: TGCGCCAGCAGACCGACAGGGGGCAGTCAGCCCCAGCATTTT. Translating it yields CASRPTGGSQPQHF.

The chain has TRBV7-2 and TRBJ1-1; D unclear. Germline CDR1 and CDR2: SGHTA and FQGNSA. This CDR3 region has 13 residues. V was clipped by 1 base and J by 2 bases, with 5 bases between them. CDR3 nucleotide sequence: TGTGCCAGCAGCTTAGATTTAAACACTGAAGCTTTCTTT. It specifies CASSLDLNTEAFF.

This sequence joins TRBV6-2 or TRBV6-3 and TRBJ2-7; TRBD1 might be the D (7 bases). The CDR3 has 14 residues. The ends were cut back, 3 bases at V and 6 bases at J, with 15 bases in the middle. Germline V gene lookup returns CDR1 MNHEY and CDR2 SVGEGT. CDR3 residues: CASSYSRGVREQYF. CDR3 sequence (DNA): TGTGCCAGCAGTTATTCCAGGGGGGTTCGCGAGCAGTACTTC.

CDR3 DNA sequence: TGTGCCAGCGCCCGCCACTATAACTATGGCTACACCTTC. Its protein is CASARHYNYGYTF. This chain uses TRBV5-6 with TRBJ1-2; D uncertain. From germline, CDR1 is SGHDT and CDR2 YYEEEE. The V end was cut by 7 bases, the J end by 1 base, with 11 bases between. The CDR3 loop spans 13 amino acids.

The chain recombines TRBV7-6 with TRBJ2-2; D is undetermined. This CDR3 has 13 amino acids. Germline assignment: CDR1 SGHVS and CDR2 FNYEAQ. The V end lost 5 bases, the J end lost 7 bases, and 11 bases lay between the germline ends. The CDR3 sequence is CASSDSYNGELFF. In DNA form, the CDR3 reads TGTGCCAGCAGCGATAGCTACAACGGGGAGCTGTTTTTT.

The genes are TRBV5-1 and TRBJ1-1; D is unclear. The CDR3 extends over 13 amino acids. The germline CDR1 and CDR2 sequences are SGHRS and YFSETQ. Trimming shortened V by 6 bases and J by 4 bases, and 13 bases separated the two germline ends. The CDR3 nucleotides read TGCGCCAGCACCCCGGATTCGGGCACTGAAGCTTTCTTT. Protein product: CASTPDSGTEAFF.

This chain connects TRBV18 to TRBJ1-1; the D gene is possibly TRBD1 (5 bases). The CDR3 runs to 14 residues. CDR1 KGHSH and CDR2 LQKENI come from the germline V gene. V was shortened by 6 bases and J by 1 base, with 12 bases between the two germline ends. The CDR3 DNA follows: TGTGCCAGCTCTCCCACAGGACCGAACACTGAAGCTTTCTTT. Encoded protein: CASSPTGPNTEAFF.

The chain has TRBV5-6 and TRBJ1-1, with D possibly matching TRBD1 (5 bases). The ends were cut back, 2 bases at V and 6 bases at J, with 14 bases in the middle. The CDR3 spans 14 residues. CDR1 and CDR2 from the germline V gene are SGHDT and YYEEEE. The CDR3 DNA reads as TGTGCCAGCAGCTTCGTCCAAAAAGGGGCTGAAGCTTTCTTT. This codes for CASSFVQKGAEAFF. The whole variable domain, remainder taken from reference TRBV5-6 and TRBJ1-1, is DAGVTQSPTHLIKTRGQQVTLRCSPKSGHDTVSWYQQALGQGPQFIFQYYEEEERQRGNFPDRFSGHQFPNYSSELNVNALLLGDSALYLCASSFVQKGAEAFFGQGTRLTVV.

The V gene is TRBV29-1, the J gene TRBJ1-5; D gene unclear. V was cut by 7 bases and J by 2 bases, with 15 bases left in between. CDR1 and CDR2 (germline): SQVTM, ANQGSEA. The CDR3 is 14 amino acids. The CDR3 bases are TGCAGCGCGGCGGGAGGGAGCGGCAATCAGCCCCAGCATTTT. It yields the protein CSAAGGSGNQPQHF.

This sequence joins TRBV19 and TRBJ1-6, with no clear D. The length of the CDR3 is 13 residues. Germline V gene sequence: CDR1 LNHDA, CDR2 SQIVND (reference sequence). The V end lost 5 bases, the J end lost 7 bases, and 9 bases lay between the germline ends. This CDR3 reads CASSPLHNSPLHF. The CDR3 DNA sequence: TGTGCCAGTAGTCCCTTACACAATTCACCCCTCCACTTT.

The sample holds a few counts of this clone. This chain uses TRBV10-1 with TRBJ2-7; weak D call: TRBD1 (6 bases). The CDR3 covers 19 residues. From germline, CDR1 is WNHNN and CDR2 SYGVQD (reference sequence). V shed 6 bases and J shed 2 bases, with 29 bases lying between them. In nucleotides, the CDR3 is TGCGCCAGCAGCTATAAACAGGGTGATCCGGGGCTCGATCCCTACGAGCAGTACTTC. This encodes CASSYKQGDPGLDPYEQYF.

J is TRBJ1-2 and V is TRBV7-2; 8 bases fit TRBD1. Trimming cost V 6 bases and J 3 bases; bases outside gene matches: 6. Germline V CDR1 and CDR2: SGHTA, FQGNSA. The CDR3 extends over 14 amino acids. The CDR3 nucleotides read TGTGCCAGCAGTCATGGACAGGGCTACTATGGCTACACCTTC. This encodes CASSHGQGYYGYTF.

The genes are TRBV7-6 and TRBJ2-5; maybe TRBD1 (5 bases). The CDR3 is made up of 14 amino acids. The V and J ends lost 7 bases and 5 bases respectively, with 17 bases between them. Germline V lookup: CDR1 SGHVS, CDR2 FNYEAQ. CDR3 nucleotide sequence: TGTGCCAGCACCCCCACAGGCCTCCGGGAGACCCAGTACTTC. Translation: CASTPTGLRETQYF. The entire variable domain, with the rest obtained from reference TRBV7-6 and TRBJ2-5, is as follows: GAGVSQSPRYKVTKRGQDVALRCDPISGHVSLYWYRQALGQGPEFLTYFNYEAQQDKSGLPNDRFSAERPEGSISTLTIQRTEQRDSAMYRCASTPTGLRETQYFGPGTRLLVL.

This sequence joins TRBV10-2 and TRBJ2-6; maybe TRBD2 (6 bases). Germline V gene lookup returns CDR1 WSHSY and CDR2 SAAADI. The CDR3 extends over 17 amino acids. The V and J ends lost 7 bases and 0 bases respectively, with 16 bases between them. CDR3 sequence (DNA): TGCGCCAGCACCCCGGCGGGGCGCTTCTCTGGGGCCAACGTCCTGACTTTC. Protein product: CASTPAGRFSGANVLTF.

CDR3 sequence reads: CASSLDGGRGTGAFF. CDR3 coding DNA: TGTGCCAGCAGCTTAGATGGAGGAAGGGGGACGGGGGCTTTCTTT. The chain couples TRBV11-2 to TRBJ1-1; TRBD1 is a possible D gene (6 bases). V was trimmed by 0 bases and J by 11 bases, leaving 19 bases between them. The germline CDR1 and CDR2 sequences are SGHAT and FQNNGV. The CDR3 has 15 amino acids. The full variable domain, with the rest looked up from reference TRBV11-2 and TRBJ1-1, is EAGVAQSPRYKIIEKRQSVAFWCNPISGHATLYWYQQILGQGPKLLIQFQNNGVVDDSQLPKDRFSAERLKGVDSTLKIQPAKLEDSAVYLCASSLDGGRGTGAFFGQGTRLTVV.